This note documents a single T cell receptor (beta chain) sequence. The same CDR3 also results from other DNA sequences found in this sample. Repertoires were generated with immunoSEQ multiplex PCR, while TCRdb's copy carries only in-frame clones and drops some. There are around 260,000 clones in the sample; roughly 89% occur only once, and approximately 3% lies in the top ten. The germline V gene encodes CDR1 SGHTA and CDR2 FQGNSA. This CDR3 has 15 amino acids. The trim removed 3 bases at V and 3 bases at J, leaving 2 bases unmatched. These data originate in a study of blood T cell repertoires in COVID-19. Study background: From the United States, Italy and Spain came samples of acute and convalescent COVID-19.

The J gene is TRBJ2-3, the V gene TRBV7-2; TRBD1 matches 11 bases. The clonotype comes from a woman in her twenties or thirties with active or convalescent COVID-19. Sequencing input: peripheral blood. The CDR3 protein is CASSLDRGRTDTQYF. The CDR3, as DNA: TGTGCCAGCAGCTTGGACAGGGGGCGAACAGATACGCAGTATTTT. The full variable domain, its missing parts supplied by reference TRBV7-2 and TRBJ2-3, is GAGVSQSPSNKVTEKGKDVELRCDPISGHTALYWYRQSLGQGLEFLIYFQGNSAPDKSGLPSDRFSAERTGGSVSTLTIQRTQQEDSAVYLCASSLDRGRTDTQYFGPGTRLTVL.